This TCR beta chain is from a study of T cells in Graves' hyperthyroidism and ophthalmopathy. Study-wide results and caveats: The model's output predicted ophthalmopathy at a median of roughly seven months prior to onset.

This clonotype was seen only a few times. Its antigen remains unknown. Trimming removed 2 bases from V and 1 base from J, with 12 bases in between. CDR1 and CDR2 (germline): SGHTA, FQGTGA. There are 15 residues in the CDR3. RNA transcripts gave rise to amplified TCR beta CDR3 regions. Initially, a first-round RT-PCR of the TCR CDR3 employed the HTBI primer set. Each CDR3 protein gets one entry after TCRdb re-called the multiplex PCR reads with MiXCR. The sample records hundreds of thousands of distinct CDR3 sequences, about 15% being singletons. The source material was blood. This clonotype originated in a young woman with Graves' hyperthyroidism. This chain joins TRBV7-3 and TRBJ2-7; no definite D call. This chain's CDR3 is CASSLGVQPSYEQYF. The CDR3 DNA is TGTGCCAGCAGCTTAGGGGTTCAACCTTCCTACGAGCAGTACTTC.